The rows below give T cell receptor beta chains drawn from one sample of a study of cytomegalovirus exposure and HLA in healthy donors. Some clones are missing from TCRdb's copy, which holds only in-frame ones; the method was immunoSEQ multiplex PCR. Altogether approximately 220,000 clones are present, approximately 78% being singletons, with the ten largest covering 2.5% to 3%. Sequenced material: PBMCs. The receptors derive from a man aged 25-45 years in good health and CMV-seronegative. CDR3s include the opening cysteine and the closing phenylalanine or tryptophan. A D gene is named only where the DNA matches it firmly. The listing skips clone size in some rows; elsewhere it reads once, few, many or a size class.

J	D	V	size	DNA	CDR3
TRBJ1-5	-	TRBV18	-	TGTGCCAGCTCACCCCGGGAAGGCAATCAGCCCCAGCATTTT	CASSPREGNQPQHF
TRBJ2-7	TRBD2	TRBV7-6	-	TGTGCCAGCAGCTTAAGCGGGGGGGCCTACGAGCAGTACTTC	CASSLSGGAYEQYF
TRBJ2-3	-	TRBV9	-	TGTGCCAGCAGCGCCGGCGAAGCGGGCGATCGCACAGATACGCAGTATTTT	CASSAGEAGDRTDTQYF
TRBJ2-7	-	TRBV20-1	-	TGCAGTGCTGACAGCCCCTACGAGCAGTACTTC	CSADSPYEQYF
TRBJ2-4	-	TRBV27	-	TGTGCCAGCAGCTCACTGAGAGCCAAAAACATTCAGTACTTC	CASSSLRAKNIQYF
TRBJ2-3	-	TRBV5-1	-	TGCGCCAGCAGCCCAGGTACTTGGCGCGGGACAGATACGCAGTATTTT	CASSPGTWRGTDTQYF
TRBJ2-5	TRBD1	TRBV7-3	-	TGTGCCAGCAGCTTGGCTCCCACAGGGGTCCAAGAGACCCAGTACTTC	CASSLAPTGVQETQYF
TRBJ1-1	-	TRBV7-9	-	TGTGCCAGCCGGAGGAACACTGAAGCTTTCTTT	CASRRNTEAFF
TRBJ1-4	TRBD1	TRBV7-6	-	TGTGCCAGCAGCCTGACAGGGGGCAATGAAAAACTGTTTTTT	CASSLTGGNEKLFF
TRBJ1-1	-	TRBV5-4	-	TGTGCCAGCAGCGCCGACAGGTGGGAGAACACTGAAGCTTTCTTT	CASSADRWENTEAFF
TRBJ2-6	-	TRBV28	-	TGTGCCAGCAGTTTCGGAGGGGCTGGGGCCAACGTCCTGACTTTC	CASSFGGAGANVLTF
TRBJ2-7	TRBD1	TRBV5-6	-	TGTGCCAGCAGCTTAGATCCGGGACAGGCGTACTACGAGCAGTACTTC	CASSLDPGQAYYEQYF
TRBJ2-7	-	TRBV28	-	TGTGCCAGCACCACGTACTGGTCCTACGAGCAGTACTTC	CASTTYWSYEQYF
TRBJ2-1	TRBD2	TRBV28	-	TGTGCCAGCAGTTTACCAGCTAGCGGGGGGAAAGGTGAGCAGTTCTTC	CASSLPASGGKGEQFF
TRBJ1-5	-	TRBV27	-	TGTGCCAGCAGTTTGGGGAGGGGCAATCAGCCCCAGCATTTT	CASSLGRGNQPQHF
TRBJ2-1	TRBD2	TRBV10-1	-	TGCGCCAGCAGTGAGTCCTCGGGACTAACCGCCTACAATGAGCAGTTCTTC	CASSESSGLTAYNEQFF
TRBJ2-7	TRBD1	TRBV11-2	once	TGTGCCAGCAGCATAGGGTGGGACAGGGACGAGCAGTACTTC	CASSIGWDRDEQYF
TRBJ2-3	TRBD1	TRBV23-1	-	TGCGCCAGCACCCAACGGACAGGATTGAGTGCGCAGTATTTT	CASTQRTGLSAQYF
TRBJ1-1	-	TRBV15	-	TGTGCCACCAGCAGAGTGGGGGCCACTGAAGCTTTCTTT	CATSRVGATEAFF
TRBJ2-1	-	TRBV7-9	-	TGTGCCAGCAGCTTAGATGGCGGGTACAATGAGCAGTTCTTC	CASSLDGGYNEQFF
TRBJ1-1	TRBD1	TRBV10-2	-	TGCGCCAGCACCCGGGACAGGGAAGTTCTCTTT	CASTRDREVLF
TRBJ2-7	TRBD1	TRBV5-8	-	TGTGCCAGCAGGCCCCGGGACAGGTACGCAGAGCAGTACTTC	CASRPRDRYAEQYF
TRBJ1-1	TRBD1	TRBV7-3	-	TGTGCCAGCAGCCGACAGGGGATGAACACTGAAGCTTTCTTT	CASSRQGMNTEAFF
TRBJ2-3	TRBD1	TRBV5-1	-	TGCGCCAGCAGCTCGACAGGGGACGCAGATACGCAGTATTTT	CASSSTGDADTQYF
TRBJ2-1	-	TRBV18	few	TGTGCCAGCTCACCCGGGGTTTTCTCCTACAATGAGCAGTTCTTC	CASSPGVFSYNEQFF
TRBJ1-5	-	TRBV6-5	many	TGTGCCAGCAGTTACTCGTTCGGGGGGCAAGAGCCCCAGCATTTT	CASSYSFGGQEPQHF
TRBJ1-3	-	TRBV5-4	-	TGTGCCAGCAGCCCGGGCGGGGGGCCCGAGCGAAACACCATATATTTT	CASSPGGGPERNTIYF
TRBJ1-1	TRBD1	TRBV4-2	-	TGTGCCAGCAGCCAAGAAGCTGCCGGGACAGGGACCCGGGATAAAGGAGCTTTCTTT	CASSQEAAGTGTRDKGAFF
TRBJ2-7	TRBD1	TRBV2	-	TGTGCCAGCAGTGACCTCGGGACAGGGGCCATGGAGCAGTACTTC	CASSDLGTGAMEQYF
TRBJ2-5	TRBD2	TRBV7-9	-	TGTGCCAGCAGCTTATGGCTAGCGGAAGAGACCCAGTACTTC	CASSLWLAEETQYF
TRBJ2-1	-	TRBV19	-	TGTGCCAGTAGTCCCCAGGGGGGTGAGCAGTTCTTC	CASSPQGGEQFF
TRBJ1-2	TRBD1	TRBV27	-	TGTGCCAGCAGTGCCAGGGGGCTATATGGCTACACCTTC	CASSARGLYGYTF
TRBJ2-3	TRBD2	TRBV7-3	-	TGTGCCAGCAGCTTATGGGAAGACTCTAGCGGGGCCCCCACAGATACGCAGTATTTT	CASSLWEDSSGAPTDTQYF